What follows are 25 T cell receptor beta chains derived from one specimen sequenced in a study of cytomegalovirus exposure and HLA in healthy donors (dated by TCRdb to about 2017). The library was produced with the immunoSEQ multiplex PCR assay. The multiplex PCR relied on a mix of 60 forward primers for TCR Vbeta segments and 13 reverse primers for TCR Jbeta segments. TCRdb mirrors the immuneACCESS table, restricted to in-frame sequences. Some clones are absent from its copies; in checked studies, under half trace to an unresolved V gene, and the reason for the others is unknown. The sample includes around 160,000 clones, with around 84% observed a single time. In total, the top ten clones hold 3% of the sample. Specimen: PBMCs. The origin of the receptors is a man aged 40-49 years in good health and CMV-seropositive.

This chain joins TRBV6-5 and TRBJ2-1; D gene uncertain. Germline CDR1 MNHEY, CDR2 SVGAGI. Trimming stripped 0 bases from V and 1 base from J, with 7 bases between. This CDR3 is 15 amino acids long. In DNA form, the CDR3 reads TGTGCCAGCAGTTACTCAGCGTCTTCCTACAATGAGCAGTTCTTC. The encoded protein is CASSYSASSYNEQFF.

This clone occurred a few times. The chain carries TRBV7-8 and TRBJ1-5; no firm D call. The germline V gene has CDR1 SGHVS and CDR2 FQNEAQ. The CDR3 is 17 amino acids. Trimming took off 2 bases at V and 0 bases at J, with 14 bases between the two ends. CDR3 loop: CASSLLTGIFSNQPQHF. CDR3 nucleotides: TGTGCCAGCAGCTTACTTACCGGTATCTTTAGCAATCAGCCCCAGCATTTT.

The chain links TRBV7-3 to TRBJ2-5; D may be TRBD2 (5 bases). The CDR3 totals 15 residues. Deletions cut 1 base from V and 3 bases from J, with 12 bases between. Germline values: CDR1 SGHTA, CDR2 FQGTGA. The CDR3 bases are TGTGCCAGCAGCTTAAGAGGAGGAGCGGAAGAGACCCAGTACTTC. Protein sequence: CASSLRGGAEETQYF.

The genes are TRBV5-6 and TRBJ2-1; the match to TRBD1 covers 8 bases. V lost 4 bases and J lost 10; bases outside the gene matches: 7. This CDR3 comprises 13 residues. Per germline, CDR1 SGHDT and CDR2 YYEEEE. The CDR3 protein is CASSATGGTEQFF. The CDR3, as DNA: TGTGCCAGCAGCGCAACAGGGGGTACCGAGCAGTTCTTC.

V is TRBV7-2 and J is TRBJ2-7; D might be TRBD2 (5 bases). The germline V gene has CDR1 SGHTA and CDR2 FQGNSA. The CDR3 consists of 14 residues. V was cut by 2 bases and J by 5 bases, with 13 bases left in between. The CDR3 here is CASSLSGSSHEQYF. The CDR3 DNA reads TGTGCCAGCAGCTTAAGCGGTAGTTCCCACGAGCAGTACTTC.

This clone was observed a few times. This chain links TRBV19 with TRBJ2-5; maybe TRBD1 (7 bases). The CDR3 totals 14 residues. Trimming removed 10 bases from V and 5 bases from J, with 20 bases in between. The germline CDR1 and CDR2 sequences are LNHDA and SQIVND (reference sequence). The CDR3 reads CATNTGGTAETQYF. The CDR3 DNA sequence: TGTGCCACTAATACTGGGGGGACAGCGGAGACCCAGTACTTC.

This clone came up a few times. The chain recombines TRBV10-3 with TRBJ1-1, with a possible D match to TRBD1 (5 bases). The CDR3 covers 14 residues. Trimming removed 2 bases at V and 1 base at J, with 8 bases between. CDR1 and CDR2 (germline): ENHRY, SYGVKD. The CDR3, as DNA: TGTGCCATCAGTGAGCAGGGTACGAACACTGAAGCTTTCTTT. Protein: CAISEQGTNTEAFF.

The chain combines TRBV5-8 with TRBJ1-2, with TRBD1 identical over 8 bases. Germline V gene sequence: CDR1 SGHTS, CDR2 YDEGEE. Trimming took 4 bases from V and 3 from J; bases not matched to a gene: 8. The CDR3 is 15 amino acids. CDR3: CASSPDRARHYGYTF. Here the CDR3 DNA reads TGTGCCAGCAGCCCGGACAGGGCCAGGCACTATGGCTACACCTTC.

Concerning this clone: A much larger clone sits a single nucleotide away, making a read error possible. The chain recombines TRBV5-1 with TRBJ2-7; 8 bases fit TRBD1. Germline assignment: CDR1 SGHRS and CDR2 YFSETQ. The V segment lost 0 bases and the J segment 2 bases; nucleotides outside the gene matches: 13. This CDR3 comprises 18 residues. The CDR3 loop is CASSLAQDRDRITYEQYF. CDR3 nucleotide sequence: TGCGCCAGCAGCTTGGCCCAGGACCGGGACAGGATCACCTACGAGCAGTACTTC.

The J gene is TRBJ2-3, the V gene TRBV7-9, with 7 positions matching TRBD1. Looked up from germline, CDR1 is SEHNR and CDR2 is FQNEAQ (reference sequence). The CDR3 contains 17 residues. The V gene end was trimmed by 5 bases and the J gene end by 0 bases; junction bases not matched to a gene: 11. The CDR3 spells CASSRTKTGQSTDTQYF. CDR3 bases: TGTGCCAGCAGCCGCACTAAGACAGGGCAAAGCACAGATACGCAGTATTTT. Filled out from reference TRBV7-9 and TRBJ2-3, the complete variable domain reads DTGVSQNPRHKITKRGQNVTFRCDPISEHNRLYWYRQTLGQGPEFLTYFQNEAQLEKSRLLSDRFSAERPKGSFSTLEIQRTEQGDSAMYLCASSRTKTGQSTDTQYFGPGTRLTVL.

This chain connects TRBV5-4 to TRBJ1-2; 8 bases are a match to TRBD1. J gave up 7 bases and V 4 bases, and 12 bases lay outside the gene matches. The CDR3 is made up of 15 amino acids. From germline, CDR1 is SGHNT and CDR2 YYREEE (reference sequence). CDR3 coding DNA: TGTGCCAGCAGCCCTGGGGGGGCAGGGGGCGGTGGCTACACCTTC. It encodes CASSPGGAGGGGYTF.

The rearrangement joins TRBV6-5 to TRBJ2-2; tentative D call: TRBD2 (5 bases). Deletions cut 3 bases from V and 6 bases from J, with 14 bases between. CDR1 MNHEY and CDR2 SVGAGI come from the germline V gene. The CDR3 runs to 15 residues. CDR3 sequence reads: CASSYGGSRSGELFF. In DNA, the CDR3 is TGTGCCAGCAGTTATGGCGGGTCTAGGTCCGGGGAGCTGTTTTTT.

The J gene is TRBJ1-5, the V gene TRBV11-3, with TRBD1 as a possible D gene (5 bases). The V gene's germline CDR1 is SGHNT and CDR2 YENEEA. CDR3 length equals 18 residues. The germline V and J ends were trimmed by 3 bases and 3 bases, with 21 bases remaining between them. The CDR3 DNA follows: TGTGCCAGCAGCTTTACTTCCTTCAGGAGCAGGGCCAATCAGCCCCAGCATTTT. Amino acids: CASSFTSFRSRANQPQHF.

The V call is TRBV21-1, the J call TRBJ2-3; the D call in the table, TRBD2, was not verified against the DNA. TRBV21-1 is classified as a pseudogene. The CDR3 covers 20 residues. This CDR3 reads CASSKLGRPKGGSPFNTQYF. The CDR3 region has the DNA TGTGCCAGCAGCAAATTAGGCCGTCCGAAGGGCGGGAGCCCTTTCAATACGCAGTATTTT.

This clone was picked up a small number of times. CDR3 nucleotide sequence: TGTGCCAGCAGCTTAGGGAGTAGTAGGGGACTAAATGAGCAGTTCTTC. Translation gives CASSLGSSRGLNEQFF. The chain links TRBV7-2 to TRBJ2-1; TRBD2 agrees at 7 bases. The germline CDR1 and CDR2 sequences are SGHTA and FQGNSA. This CDR3 comprises 16 residues. V lost 1 base, J lost 7 bases, and 10 bases stayed unmatched.

The sample holds one count of this clone. The chain couples TRBV28 to TRBJ2-1; weak D call: TRBD2 (6 bases). The CDR3 is 14 amino acids. Germline CDR1 is MDHEN and CDR2 is SYDVKM. The ends were cut back, 3 bases at V and 4 bases at J, with 10 bases in the middle. The CDR3 region is CASSFRDLYNEQFF. As DNA, the CDR3 is TGTGCCAGCAGTTTCCGGGACTTGTACAATGAGCAGTTCTTC. The full variable domain, completed using reference TRBV28 and TRBJ2-1, is DVKVTQSSRYLVKRTGEKVFLECVQDMDHENMFWYRQDPGLGLRLIYFSYDVKMKEKGDIPEGYSVSREKKERFSLILESASTNQTSMYLCASSFRDLYNEQFFGPGTRLTVL.

V and J are TRBV9 and TRBJ2-2, with 10 bases lining up with TRBD2. The CDR3 contains 15 residues. Germline V gene sequence: CDR1 SGDLS, CDR2 YYNGEE. The ends lost 3 bases at V and 1 base at J; junction bases unmatched: 0. CDR3 sequence reads: CASSGTSGNTGELFF. CDR3 sequence (DNA): TGTGCCAGCAGCGGGACTAGCGGGAACACCGGGGAGCTGTTTTTT. Full variable domain (rest looked up from reference TRBV9 and TRBJ2-2): DSGVTQTPKHLITATGQRVTLRCSPRSGDLSVYWYQQSLDQGLQFLIQYYNGEERAKGNILERFSAQQFPDLHSELNLSSLELGDSALYFCASSGTSGNTGELFFGEGSRLTVL.

The chain is built from TRBV28 and TRBJ2-3; 9 bases are a match to TRBD1. Germline-derived CDR1 and CDR2 are MDHEN and SYDVKM. This CDR3 comprises 15 residues. The J segment lost 1 base and the V segment lost 6 bases, leaving 5 bases of the junction unmatched. Here the CDR3 reads CASSRTGVRTDTQYF. In nucleotides, the CDR3 is TGTGCCAGCAGCAGGACAGGGGTTCGCACAGATACGCAGTATTTT.

The J gene is TRBJ2-1, the V gene TRBV11-1; TRBD2 agrees at 16 bases. Trimming removed 6 bases from V and 1 base from J; junction bases left unmatched: 3. The CDR3 has 17 residues. Looked up from germline, CDR1 is SGHAT and CDR2 is FQDESV (reference sequence). CDR3 nucleotides: TGTGCCAGCAGTGGGACTAGCGGGAGGGTATCCTACAATGAGCAGTTCTTC. Translated: CASSGTSGRVSYNEQFF.

This sequence joins TRBV28 and TRBJ2-5; 15 nucleotides agree with TRBD2. With the DNA end fitting TRBJ2-7 better, the J assignment may be wrong. This CDR3 has 16 amino acids. Germline V CDR1 and CDR2: MDHEN, SYDVKM. The DNA of the CDR3 is TGTGCCAGCAGTCCAGCTGGGACTAGCGGGGGGAACGAGCAGTACTTC. Translation gives CASSPAGTSGGNEQYF.

The chain links TRBV15 to TRBJ2-7; TRBD2 aligns across 12 bases. J was trimmed by 3 bases and V by 8 bases; bases with no gene match: 8. Germline CDR1 and CDR2: LNHNV and YYDKDF (reference sequence). The CDR3 is 15 residues long. CDR3 DNA: TGTGCCACCGGACTAGCGGGATCCGAATTCTACGAGCAGTACTTC. Translating gives CATGLAGSEFYEQYF.

V is TRBV30 and J is TRBJ2-3, with TRBD2 matching over 9 bases. The CDR3 is made up of 15 amino acids. Germline V gene sequence: CDR1 GTSNPN, CDR2 SVGIG (reference sequence). The trim removed 2 bases at V and 2 bases at J, leaving 5 bases unmatched. CDR3 in amino acids: CAWSRTSGYTDTQYF. The CDR3 DNA is TGTGCCTGGAGTCGCACTAGCGGGTACACAGATACGCAGTATTTT.

The V and J genes are TRBV25-1 and TRBJ1-3; 7 positions match TRBD1. Germline trimming cut 4 bases from V and 0 bases from J; bases unmatched to any gene: 12. The CDR3 totals 18 residues. CDR1 and CDR2 (germline): MGHDK, SYGVNS. The CDR3 region is CASSGPGQRKFSGNTIYF. In DNA form, the CDR3 reads TGTGCCAGCAGTGGTCCGGGACAGAGAAAATTCTCTGGAAACACCATATATTTT.

The chain joins TRBV30 to TRBJ2-5, with 11 bases fitting TRBD2. The V gene end was trimmed by 8 bases and the J gene end by 5 bases; junction bases not matched to a gene: 4. The CDR3 has 12 residues. CDR1 GTSNPN and CDR2 SVGIG come from the germline V gene (reference sequence). The CDR3 DNA reads as TGTGCCGGCTCTAGCGGGGGGGAGACCCAGTACTTC. It translates to CAGSSGGETQYF.

J is TRBJ2-7 and V is TRBV18; 11 bases map to TRBD2. The CDR3 runs to 15 residues. V was pared by 3 bases and J by 4 bases, with 5 bases of the junction left unmatched. Germline loops: CDR1 KGHSH, CDR2 LQKENI. The CDR3 DNA follows: TGTGCCAGCTCACCGGACGGGACTAGCGGTTACGAGCAGTACTTC. Encoded protein: CASSPDGTSGYEQYF.